This is a list of T cell receptor beta chains from one sample in a study of OX40 agonist ivuxolimab in advanced cancers. The assay was immunoSEQ multiplex PCR, and TCRdb's table has in-frame clones only and misses some. The sample lists approximately 66,000 clones, about 91% seen once, with around 0.53% in the top ten. The sequencing here drew on CD4+ or CD8+ T cells sorted from blood, taken in a trial of the OX40 agonist ivuxolimab. The receptors shown here come from an adult with an advanced solid tumor such as melanoma, head and neck, liver or kidney cancer. Each CDR3 is given with its conserved first and last residue. The order of the fields is D gene, clone size, J gene, V gene, CDR3 protein, CDR3 DNA. D genes are given only for firm matches. Clone size appears in some rows only: once, few, many, or a class for an expanded clone.

>TRBD1|once|TRBJ2-1|TRBV11-2
CASSTSRPAGGRYNEQFF
TGTGCCAGCAGCACCTCACGACCGGCAGGGGGCCGCTACAATGAGCAGTTCTTC
>-|-|TRBJ1-1|TRBV4-2
CASSQDRGTEAFF
TGTGCCAGCAGCCAAGACAGAGGAACTGAAGCTTTCTTT
>-|-|TRBJ2-1|TRBV2
CASMEGRYNEQFF
TGTGCCAGCATGGAGGGGAGATACAATGAGCAGTTCTTC
>-|-|TRBJ2-3|TRBV2
CASSEEPESYTQYF
TGTGCCAGCAGTGAGGAACCGGAATCCTATACGCAGTATTTT
>TRBD2|-|TRBJ2-5|TRBV6-5
CASSPRGGGEETQYF
TGTGCCAGCAGTCCACGGGGGGGCGGGGAAGAGACCCAGTACTTC
>TRBD1|-|TRBJ2-7|TRBV10-2
CASSFTGDKQYF
TGCGCCAGCAGTTTTACAGGGGATAAGCAGTACTTC
>-|few|TRBJ2-7|TRBV11-3
CASSPGTSYEQYF
TGTGCCAGCAGCCCCGGGACTTCCTACGAGCAGTACTTC
>TRBD1|-|TRBJ1-5|TRBV5-1
CASRLSGQPYQPQHF
TGCGCCAGCAGGTTATCGGGACAGCCTTATCAGCCCCAGCATTTT
>-|-|TRBJ1-4|TRBV5-6
CASSLKPSEKLFF
TGTGCCAGCAGCTTGAAACCTAGTGAAAAACTGTTTTTT
>TRBD1|-|TRBJ1-2|TRBV5-1
CASAVGQGGNYGYTF
TGCGCCAGCGCCGTCGGACAGGGTGGTAACTATGGCTACACCTTC
>TRBD1|-|TRBJ1-6|TRBV28
CASTLSGTANSPLHF
TGTGCCAGCACTCTTTCCGGGACAGCCAATTCACCCCTCCACTTT
>TRBD2|-|TRBJ2-7|TRBV2
CASSGRGGPYEQYF
TGTGCCAGCAGTGGACGGGGGGGGCCCTACGAGCAGTACTTC
>TRBD1|-|TRBJ1-6|TRBV15
CATSGPQGAPGSPLHF
TGTGCCACCAGCGGACCACAGGGGGCCCCGGGTTCACCCCTCCACTTT
>-|-|TRBJ2-1|TRBV21-1
CASSKGNRQPQGSYNEQFF
TGTGCCAGCAGCAAAGGAAATAGACAGCCCCAAGGCTCCTACAATGAGCAGTTCTTC
>-|-|TRBJ2-3|TRBV7-3
CASSLMPGDTQYF
TGTGCCAGCAGCTTAATGCCCGGGGATACGCAGTATTTT
>-|few|TRBJ1-6|TRBV18
CASSPPFNSPLHF
TGTGCCAGCTCACCACCGTTCAATTCACCCCTCCACTTT
>-|-|TRBJ1-6|TRBV7-8
CASSLIPRDSPLHF
TGTGCCAGCAGCTTAATCCCCCGGGATTCACCCCTCCACTTT
>TRBD1|-|TRBJ1-5|TRBV6-5
CASSRQGGQPQHF
TGTGCCAGCAGCCGACAGGGTGGACAGCCCCAGCATTTT
>-|-|TRBJ1-1|TRBV18
CASSPKDRGVTEAFF
TGTGCCAGCTCACCGAAGGACAGAGGCGTCACTGAAGCTTTCTTT
>-|once|TRBJ1-2|TRBV4-1
CASSQGGRGYGYTF
TGCGCCAGCAGCCAAGGTGGCCGTGGCTATGGCTACACCTTC
>-|-|TRBJ2-7|TRBV30
CAWRSKGGISYEQYF
TGTGCCTGGAGATCCAAGGGTGGAATCTCCTACGAGCAGTACTTC
>TRBD1|-|TRBJ1-1|TRBV5-1
CASSPEGQGGTEAFF
TGCGCCAGCAGCCCGGAGGGACAGGGAGGGACTGAAGCTTTCTTT
>-|-|TRBJ1-2|TRBV5-1
CASSLGTGNYGYTF
TGCGCCAGCAGCTTGGGGACGGGTAACTATGGCTACACCTTC
>TRBD2|-|TRBJ2-2|TRBV2
CASVGLAGGGELFF
TGTGCCAGCGTAGGACTAGCGGGGGGCGGTGAGCTGTTTTTT
>-|once|TRBJ2-7|TRBV2
CASANEGVLEQYF
TGTGCCAGCGCCAATGAAGGGGTCCTCGAGCAGTACTTC
>-|-|TRBJ1-1|TRBV5-4
CASSLWNTEAFF
TGTGCCAGCAGCTTGTGGAACACTGAAGCTTTCTTT
>TRBD1|-|TRBJ1-2|TRBV7-2
CASSPAGGRYGYTF
TGTGCCAGCAGCCCCGCAGGGGGCCGTTATGGCTACACCTTC
>-|-|TRBJ1-5|TRBV7-2
CASSRGTTSNQPQHF
TGTGCCAGCAGTCGCGGGACAACTAGCAATCAGCCCCAGCATTTT
>TRBD2|-|TRBJ2-5|TRBV28
CASSLWGLAGVRETQYF
TGTGCCAGCAGTTTATGGGGACTAGCGGGGGTTCGAGAGACCCAGTACTTC
>-|few|TRBJ1-2|TRBV2
CASRDLSGYTF
TGTGCCAGCCGGGACCTGAGTGGCTACACCTTC
>TRBD1|-|TRBJ2-7|TRBV18
CASSSRQGSLYEQYF
TGTGCCAGCTCATCAAGACAGGGATCCCTTTACGAGCAGTACTTC
>-|-|TRBJ1-2|TRBV2
CASSERDTVNYGYTF
TGTGCCAGCAGTGAACGGGACACCGTGAACTATGGCTACACCTTC
>-|-|TRBJ1-2|TRBV5-4
CASSLGSRQTGSGYTF
TGTGCCAGCAGCTTAGGGTCTAGACAGACCGGGTCGGGCTACACCTTC
>-|once|TRBJ1-1|TRBV4-2
CASSQISRGYSNTEAFF
TGTGCCAGCAGCCAAATAAGCAGGGGATATTCGAACACTGAAGCTTTCTTT
>TRBD2|-|TRBJ2-1|TRBV18
CASSPGGGLYNEQFF
TGTGCCAGCTCACCGGGCGGGGGGCTTTACAATGAGCAGTTCTTC
>TRBD1|-|TRBJ2-7|TRBV9
CASSSHGTGVSYEQYF
TGTGCCAGCAGCTCCCACGGGACAGGGGTCTCCTACGAGCAGTACTTC
>-|-|TRBJ1-3|TRBV29-1
CSVEESSGNTIYF
TGCAGCGTTGAGGAGAGCTCTGGAAACACCATATATTTT